The clone carrying this T cell receptor beta chain occurred a few times. CDR1 is LGHDT, CDR2 YNNKEL, per germline (reference sequence). There are 15 residues in the CDR3. V trimming: 4 bases; J trimming: 9 bases; junction bases outside the gene matches: 10. This entry comes from a study of blood T cell repertoires in COVID-19. In the study overall: The samples span acute and convalescent COVID-19 from the United States, Italy and Spain. In each case, the material was cDNA or gDNA derived from T cells, B-cell-depleted T cells, or PBMCs.

As originally analysed: Reference gene primer amplification gave estimated nucleated cell counts. TCRdb's copy holds only in-frame clones and misses some; the assay was immunoSEQ multiplex PCR. For V, J and clone size, that table is used; D and trimming come from the DNA. The table shows some 260,000 clones, with approximately 82% occurring only once. The material sequenced was peripheral blood. This clonotype originated in a woman aged 18-29 years with acute or convalescent COVID-19. The chain couples TRBV3-1 (or the pseudogene TRBV3-2) to TRBJ2-1; 9 bases line up with TRBD2. The CDR3: CASSPQTSGPPEQFF. The CDR3 nucleotides are TGTGCCAGCAGCCCGCAGACTAGCGGCCCCCCTGAGCAGTTCTTC.